The rows below give T cell receptor beta chains drawn from one sample of a study of T-cell memory formation after mild COVID-19. TCRdb used MiXCR to reprocess the 5' RACE reads, holding one entry per CDR3 protein. The table records under 300,000 distinct CDR3 sequences, roughly 15% of them present only once. Sequencing input: PBMCs or a T cell subset sorted from them (not recorded which). The receptors come from a man aged 18 to 29 who had mild COVID-19 (a few samples of this study predate the infection). Cell type and time point are not known. CDR3s leave out the opening cysteine and the closing phenylalanine or tryptophan.

j_gene | v_gene | CDR3aa
TRBJ1-2 | TRBV5-1 | ASSLGDTRVNYGYT
TRBJ2-1 | TRBV14 | ASSRRLGTGLNNEQF
TRBJ2-3 | TRBV12-3/TRBV12-4 | ASSFADIAADTQY
TRBJ2-2 | TRBV12-3/TRBV12-4 | ASSLVSGGNTGELF
TRBJ1-2 | TRBV6-2/TRBV6-3 | ASSFSMRGYT
TRBJ2-1 | TRBV6-5 | ASSPSPGHEQF
TRBJ1-2 | TRBV6-1 | ASSEALWFGVNYGYT
TRBJ1-1 | TRBV5-4 | ASSLTGMNTEAF
TRBJ1-1 | TRBV20-1 | SANRGRDEAF
TRBJ2-5 | TRBV5-1 | ASSWTSGGSGGETQY
TRBJ2-5 | TRBV4-2 | ASSQAQRGRLETQY
TRBJ1-1 | TRBV5-1 | ASSLEFTEAF
TRBJ1-3 | TRBV12-3/TRBV12-4 | ASSTGRGNTIY
TRBJ1-3 | TRBV5-6 | ASSSYLRSDRRNTIY
TRBJ2-3 | TRBV3-1 | ASSQGRGRTDTQY
TRBJ2-5 | TRBV5-1 | ASTTFPGQGFTQY
TRBJ1-5 | TRBV18 | ASADTFQGPQH
TRBJ2-5 | TRBV28 | ASSSGTLETQY
TRBJ2-3 | TRBV5-1 | ASSSSGGEDTQY
TRBJ1-2 | TRBV27 | ASSFLKTSYT
TRBJ2-1 | TRBV5-1 | ASSPAQGANEQF
TRBJ1-4 | TRBV10-3 | AISESVGDDEKLF
TRBJ1-2 | TRBV6-2/TRBV6-3 | ASIDGGVNYGYT
TRBJ1-2 | TRBV30 | AWGQGYNYGYT
TRBJ2-2 | TRBV5-4 | ASSLGPTNTGELF
TRBJ1-2 | TRBV4-3 | ASSRRQGNGYT
TRBJ1-4 | TRBV7-9 | ASSRDNEKLF
TRBJ1-1 | TRBV5-1 | ASSQDTNKNTEAF
TRBJ1-6 | TRBV4-2 | ASSYSGYNSPLH
TRBJ2-3 | TRBV6-1 | ASSGTAWSGTDTQY
TRBJ1-1 | TRBV5-1 | ASSLAAGSTEAF
TRBJ1-5 | TRBV12-3/TRBV12-4 | ASSHSAQTDSNQPQH
TRBJ2-1 | TRBV5-1 | ASSLIPSGGHNEQF
TRBJ2-5 | TRBV11-2 | ASSLGGTVRETQY
TRBJ2-5 | TRBV28 | ASSLLTSGGRGTQY
TRBJ2-2 | TRBV5-1 | ASRPSMGTGELF
TRBJ2-3 | TRBV5-1 | ASSLNERGASTDTQY
TRBJ2-1 | TRBV2 | ASSSSGGPWEQF
TRBJ2-1 | TRBV12-3/TRBV12-4 | ASSPKARLIGYEQF
TRBJ2-1 | TRBV20-1 | SAAGGRDEQF
TRBJ2-7 | TRBV5-1 | ASSMQGGDRADEQY
TRBJ1-4 | TRBV6-2/TRBV6-3 | ASGTAYGTVFEKLF
TRBJ2-5 | TRBV28 | ASSPSGQGFVTQY
TRBJ2-2 | TRBV29-1 | SAGRMTGAPGELF
TRBJ1-3 | TRBV18 | ASSPTGTGVTIY
TRBJ1-1 | TRBV12-3/TRBV12-4 | ASSTRGGAYTEAF